This section outlines one T cell receptor beta chain sequence together with its context. Trimming cost V 6 bases and J 6 bases; bases outside gene matches: 12. This CDR3 comprises 17 residues. Germline loops: CDR1 MNHEY, CDR2 SMNVEV (reference sequence). Repertoires were generated with immunoSEQ multiplex PCR, while TCRdb's copy carries only in-frame clones and drops some. The top ten hold roughly 6.8% of the sample, which has approximately 390,000 clones, nearly 90% seen once. The sample comes from a study of blood T cell repertoires in COVID-19. This chain joins TRBV27 and TRBJ1-6, with 9 bases matching TRBD1. The TCR comes from a man between 18 and 29 years old with active or convalescent COVID-19. Input material: peripheral blood. The CDR3 reads CASSPLTGGYGNSPLHF. DNA for the CDR3: TGTGCCAGCAGCCCCCTTACAGGGGGCTACGGTAATTCACCCCTCCACTTT.